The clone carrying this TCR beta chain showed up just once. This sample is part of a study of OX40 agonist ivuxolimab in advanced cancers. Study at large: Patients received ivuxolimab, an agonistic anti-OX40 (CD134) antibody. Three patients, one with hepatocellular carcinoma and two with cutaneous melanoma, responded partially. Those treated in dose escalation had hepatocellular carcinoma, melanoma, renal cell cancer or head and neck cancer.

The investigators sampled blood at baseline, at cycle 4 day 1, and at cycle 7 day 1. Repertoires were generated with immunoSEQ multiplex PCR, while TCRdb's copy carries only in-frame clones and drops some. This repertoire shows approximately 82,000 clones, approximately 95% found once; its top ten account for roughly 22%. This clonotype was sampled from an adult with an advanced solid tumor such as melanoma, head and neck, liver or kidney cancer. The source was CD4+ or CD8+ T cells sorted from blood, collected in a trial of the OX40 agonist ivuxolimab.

CDR3 bases: TGCGCCAGCAGCCAAGAGGCGGGTAGCAATCAGCCCCAGCATTTT. It is translated as CASSQEAGSNQPQHF. The rearrangement links TRBV4-1 to TRBJ1-5; D gene unclear. Per germline, CDR1 MGHRA and CDR2 YSYEKL. Trimming removed 0 bases at V and 0 bases at J, with 6 bases between. This CDR3 comprises 15 residues.